The rows below give T cell receptor beta chains drawn from one sample of a study of memory CD4+ T cells and cytomegalovirus serostatus. Data came from immunoSEQ multiplex PCR; TCRdb stores just in-frame clones and leaves some out. The sample lists just over 40,000 clones; about 85% were seen once. Sample: memory CD4+ T cells from blood. These receptors were collected from an adult in good health and CMV-seronegative. CDR3s include the opening cysteine and the closing phenylalanine or tryptophan. A D gene is named only where the DNA matches it firmly. Clone size, where shown, is once, few, many, or a class for clones that have expanded.

abundance,j_gene,v_gene,d_gene,CDR3aa,CDR3nt
-,TRBJ2-3,TRBV7-2,-,CASSLASSTDTQYF,TGTGCCAGCAGCTTAGCGTCCAGCACAGATACGCAGTATTTT
-,TRBJ1-4,TRBV18,-,CASSPRQEAEKLFF,TGTGCCAGCTCACCACGGCAAGAGGCTGAAAAACTGTTTTTT
-,TRBJ2-1,TRBV20-1,-,CSAPQGSEQFF,TGCAGTGCCCCGCAGGGTAGTGAGCAGTTCTTC
-,TRBJ1-6,TRBV6-5,-,CASSYSKQGSSPLHF,TGTGCCAGCAGTTACTCGAAGCAGGGTAGCTCACCCCTCCACTTT
once,TRBJ2-1,TRBV5-4,TRBD2,CASTKRGDNNEQFF,TGTGCCAGCACCAAGCGGGGGGACAACAATGAGCAGTTCTTC
-,TRBJ2-5,TRBV27,-,CASSLHTQETQYF,TGTGCCAGCAGTTTACATACTCAAGAGACCCAGTACTTC
-,TRBJ2-3,TRBV6-1,TRBD2,CASSEMGRLAGASTDTQYF,TGTGCCAGCAGTGAAATGGGTCGACTAGCGGGGGCCTCCACAGATACGCAGTATTTT
-,TRBJ1-1,TRBV5-5,-,CASSLTGNTEAFF,TGTGCCAGCAGCTTGACAGGGAACACTGAAGCTTTCTTT
-,TRBJ2-2,TRBV7-2,-,CASSEAKNTGELFF,TGTGCCAGCAGCGAAGCCAAGAACACCGGGGAGCTGTTTTTT
-,TRBJ1-1,TRBV2,-,CASSEAGAEAFF,TGTGCCAGCAGTGAAGCGGGGGCTGAAGCTTTCTTT
few,TRBJ1-1,TRBV7-9,-,CASSLVGSEFEAFF,TGTGCCAGCAGCTTAGTGGGGTCCGAATTTGAAGCTTTCTTT
-,TRBJ1-5,TRBV30,-,CAWSVDSNQPQHF,TGTGCCTGGAGTGTAGATAGCAATCAGCCCCAGCATTTT
few,TRBJ1-2,TRBV7-8,-,CASSLGDHYGYTF,TGTGCCAGCAGCTTAGGAGATCACTATGGCTACACCTTC
-,TRBJ2-3,TRBV4-3,-,CASSQDAGGGTDTQYF,TGCGCCAGCAGCCAAGATGCCGGGGGCGGGACAGATACGCAGTATTTT
-,TRBJ1-5,TRBV9,-,CASSPIGAPNQPQHF,TGTGCCAGCAGCCCGATCGGGGCCCCCAATCAGCCCCAGCATTTT
once,TRBJ2-4,TRBV6-1,-,CASSFLTLAKNIQYF,TGTGCCAGCAGCTTCTTGACCTTAGCCAAAAACATTCAGTACTTC
-,TRBJ1-4,TRBV6-5,TRBD1,CASSLSGGSGEKLFF,TGTGCCAGCAGTCTCTCAGGGGGTTCGGGGGAAAAACTGTTTTTT
few,TRBJ1-2,TRBV30,-,CASTPGKLGYTF,TGTGCCTCCACCCCGGGCAAGCTCGGCTACACCTTC
-,TRBJ1-3,TRBV7-6,-,CASSLEIIPTSGNTIYF,TGTGCCAGCAGCTTAGAGATTATACCAACCTCTGGAAACACCATATATTTT
-,TRBJ2-7,TRBV29-1,TRBD1,CSVGGQVGAYEQYF,TGCAGCGTGGGGGGACAGGTAGGGGCTTACGAGCAGTACTTC
few,TRBJ2-4,TRBV6-5,TRBD1,CASSPTGLAKNIQYF,TGTGCCAGCAGTCCGACAGGGCTAGCCAAAAACATTCAGTACTTC
-,TRBJ2-7,TRBV30,-,CAWSVGNYEQYF,TGTGCCTGGAGTGTAGGTAACTACGAGCAGTACTTC
-,TRBJ2-7,TRBV19,-,CASSLMFQPQAQAYEQYF,TGTGCCAGTAGTCTAATGTTCCAGCCGCAAGCACAAGCCTACGAGCAGTACTTC
-,TRBJ2-2,TRBV7-8,-,CASSLRAPPGELFF,TGTGCCAGCAGCTTAAGAGCCCCTCCCGGGGAGCTGTTTTTT
few,TRBJ2-5,TRBV7-3,TRBD1,CASSISDRGEETQYF,TGTGCCAGCAGCATCTCGGACAGGGGAGAGGAGACCCAGTACTTC
-,TRBJ2-3,TRBV5-6,TRBD2,CASSLIGLAGGYTDTQYF,TGTGCCAGCAGCTTGATTGGGCTAGCGGGGGGTTACACAGATACGCAGTATTTT
-,TRBJ2-6,TRBV9,-,CASSVAGTGANVLTF,TGTGCCAGCAGCGTAGCAGGGACTGGGGCCAACGTCCTGACTTTC
-,TRBJ1-2,TRBV5-6,-,CASSLSGRGYTF,TGTGCCAGCAGCTTGTCAGGACGAGGCTACACCTTC
-,TRBJ2-1,TRBV7-9,-,CASSPLGGASNEQFF,TGTGCCAGCAGTCCGTTGGGGGGGGCGAGTAATGAGCAGTTCTTC
-,TRBJ2-2,TRBV12-5,-,CASSQGGATGELFF,TGTGCTAGTTCCCAGGGTGGGGCTACCGGGGAGCTGTTTTTT
-,TRBJ2-6,TRBV6-6,-,CASSYARSGANVLTF,TGTGCCAGCAGTTACGCGCGCTCTGGGGCCAACGTCCTGACTTTC
once,TRBJ2-5,TRBV19,TRBD1,CASRGDRANAQTQYF,TGTGCCAGCCGGGGGGACAGGGCGAACGCTCAGACCCAGTACTTC
few,TRBJ1-1,TRBV30,-,CAWSRGADTEAFF,TGTGCCTGGAGCAGGGGTGCAGACACTGAAGCTTTCTTT
-,TRBJ1-3,TRBV7-9,-,CASSIPGQINTIYF,TGTGCCAGCAGCATCCCGGGTCAAATTAACACCATATATTTT
-,TRBJ2-7,TRBV4-2,TRBD1,CASSRKGQGENEQYF,TGTGCCAGCAGCCGGAAAGGACAGGGAGAAAACGAGCAGTACTTC
-,TRBJ1-1,TRBV7-9,-,CASSLEAGAEAFF,TGTGCCAGCAGCTTAGAAGCAGGGGCTGAAGCTTTCTTT
once,TRBJ2-3,TRBV6-1,-,CASRVSILGADTQYF,TGTGCCAGCAGGGTGTCCATCTTGGGGGCAGATACGCAGTATTTT
few,TRBJ2-7,TRBV7-2,TRBD2,CASSLISSGGRSSYEQYF,TGTGCCAGCAGCTTAATTTCTAGCGGGGGGAGGAGCTCCTACGAGCAGTACTTC
-,TRBJ2-5,TRBV5-1,-,CASSPSPETQYF,TGCGCCAGCAGCCCCTCCCCAGAGACCCAGTACTTC
-,TRBJ1-5,TRBV18,-,CASSPVEYSGSQPQHF,TGTGCCAGCTCACCTGTGGAGTATTCGGGTAGTCAGCCCCAGCATTTT
-,TRBJ2-2,TRBV5-5,TRBD1,CASRSGQGSGELFF,TGTGCCAGCAGGTCGGGACAGGGTTCCGGGGAGCTGTTTTTT
few,TRBJ2-3,TRBV2,TRBD1,CASSGTGGIDTQYF,TGTGCCAGCAGTGGTACAGGGGGCATAGATACGCAGTATTTT
medium-sized,TRBJ1-1,TRBV19,-,CASSKGMNTEAFF,TGTGCCAGTAGTAAGGGGATGAACACTGAAGCTTTCTTT
-,TRBJ1-3,TRBV30,TRBD1,CACSYPDRAGNTIYF,TGTGCCTGCAGTTACCCGGACAGGGCTGGAAACACCATATATTTT
-,TRBJ2-5,TRBV9,TRBD2,CASSVSTSGVQETQYF,TGTGCCAGCAGCGTTTCTACTAGCGGGGTCCAAGAGACCCAGTACTTC
-,TRBJ2-3,TRBV7-2,TRBD2,CASGPSGGAQYF,TGTGCCAGCGGACCTAGCGGGGGGGCGCAGTATTTT
-,TRBJ1-3,TRBV11-3,TRBD1,CASRIGQGSGNTIYF,TGTGCCAGCAGAATAGGACAGGGGTCTGGAAACACCATATATTTT